This TCR beta chain was observed in a study of shared clonotypes between healthy human individuals. Worth noting for this clone: Its specificity is unknown.

Deep was the level at which the assay was run. Libraries were prepared by immunoSEQ multiplex PCR; TCRdb keeps only in-frame clonotypes and omits some of them. Of some 690,000 clones listed, about nine tenths are singletons. The study, taken as a whole, reports: Genetic and exposure-history diversity was limited by the few donors.

The CDR3 loop spans 16 amino acids. This receptor was taken from a man in his late teens or twenties in good health. Some clones in this sample may be carry-over from other donors' samples. The chain joins TRBV1 to TRBJ2-7; TRBD2, the table's D call, lacks a check against the DNA. TRBV1 is a documented pseudogene. Sequencing used memory CD8+ T cells from PBMCs. The subset denotes: CD45RO+ cells pooled with CCR7-negative TemRA cells. The CDR3 spells CTSRPWTSGRWDEQYF. The CDR3, as DNA: TGCACCAGCAGACCATGGACTAGCGGGAGGTGGGACGAGCAGTACTTC.